What follows describes a single T cell receptor beta chain. The target antigen is unknown. Germline V lookup: CDR1 SGHTA, CDR2 FQGTGA. This CDR3 is 15 amino acids long. V lost 0 bases and J 2 bases, leaving 10 bases between the germline ends. TCRdb re-analysed the RT-PCR reads in MiXCR, keeping a single row per CDR3 protein. The repertoire includes hundreds of thousands of distinct CDR3 sequences, around 15% of them detected once, and 6.5% to 8% sits in the top ten. This sample is drawn from a study of response to subunit inactivated influenza vaccine. General study results and limits: Authors suggested few new T cells are recruited by each seasonal influenza vaccination.

This TCR was recovered from a man in his forties or fifties who received an inactivated influenza vaccine. The sequencing here drew on PBMCs from blood, taken less than 15 days before vaccination. The chain recombines TRBV7-3 with TRBJ2-5; unclear D gene. The CDR3 loop reads CASSLTGSFQETQYF. The CDR3 nucleotides are TGTGCCAGCAGCTTAACCGGAAGCTTTCAAGAGACCCAGTACTTC.